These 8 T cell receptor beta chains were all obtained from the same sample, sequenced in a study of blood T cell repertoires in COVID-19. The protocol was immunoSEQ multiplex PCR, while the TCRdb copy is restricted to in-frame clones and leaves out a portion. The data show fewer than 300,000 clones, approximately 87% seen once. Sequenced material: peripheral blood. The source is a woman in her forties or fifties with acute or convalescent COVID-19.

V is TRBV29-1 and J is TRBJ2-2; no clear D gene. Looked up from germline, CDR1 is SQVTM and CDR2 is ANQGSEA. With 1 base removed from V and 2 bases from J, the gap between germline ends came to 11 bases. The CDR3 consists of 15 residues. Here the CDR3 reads CSVEGLPRNTGELFF. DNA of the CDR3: TGCAGCGTTGAAGGTCTACCTAGAAACACCGGGGAGCTGTTTTTT.

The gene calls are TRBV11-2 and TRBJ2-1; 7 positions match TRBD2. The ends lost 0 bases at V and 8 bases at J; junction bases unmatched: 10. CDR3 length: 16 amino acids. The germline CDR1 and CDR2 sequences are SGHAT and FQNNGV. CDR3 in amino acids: CASSLEGGSYADEQFF. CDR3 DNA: TGTGCCAGCAGCTTAGAAGGCGGGAGCTATGCCGATGAGCAGTTCTTC.

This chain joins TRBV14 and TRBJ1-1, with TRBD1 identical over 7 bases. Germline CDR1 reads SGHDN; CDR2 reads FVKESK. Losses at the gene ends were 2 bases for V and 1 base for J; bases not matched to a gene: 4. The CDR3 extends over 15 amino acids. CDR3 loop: CASSQFRDRNTEAFF. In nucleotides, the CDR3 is TGTGCCAGCAGCCAATTCCGGGACAGGAACACTGAAGCTTTCTTT.

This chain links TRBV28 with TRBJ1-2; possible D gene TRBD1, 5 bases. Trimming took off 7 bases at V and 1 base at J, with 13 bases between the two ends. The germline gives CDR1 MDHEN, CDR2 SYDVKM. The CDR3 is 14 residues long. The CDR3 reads CASIGGGGNYGYTF. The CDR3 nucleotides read TGTGCCAGCATCGGCGGCGGGGGTAACTATGGCTACACCTTC.

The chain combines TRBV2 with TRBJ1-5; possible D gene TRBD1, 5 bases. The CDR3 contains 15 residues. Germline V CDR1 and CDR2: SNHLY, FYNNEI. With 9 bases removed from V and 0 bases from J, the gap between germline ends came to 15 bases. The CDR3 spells CASRLGGSSNQPQHF. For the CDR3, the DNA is TGTGCCAGTAGACTGGGGGGGTCTAGCAATCAGCCCCAGCATTTT.

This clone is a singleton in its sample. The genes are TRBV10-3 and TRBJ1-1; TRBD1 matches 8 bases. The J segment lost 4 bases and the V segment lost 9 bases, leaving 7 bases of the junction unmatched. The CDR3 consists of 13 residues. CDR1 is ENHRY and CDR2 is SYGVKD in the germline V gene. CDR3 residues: CAITQGASTEAFF. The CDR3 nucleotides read TGTGCCATAACCCAGGGGGCTTCCACTGAAGCTTTCTTT.

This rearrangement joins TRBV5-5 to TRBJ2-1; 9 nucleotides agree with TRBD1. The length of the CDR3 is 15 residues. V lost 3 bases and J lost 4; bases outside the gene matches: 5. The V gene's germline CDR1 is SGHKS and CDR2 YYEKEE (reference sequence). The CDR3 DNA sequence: TGTGCCAGCAGCTCCCGGGACAGGGTATACAATGAGCAGTTCTTC. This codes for CASSSRDRVYNEQFF. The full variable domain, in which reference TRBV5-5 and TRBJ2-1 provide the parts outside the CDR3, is DAGVTQSPTHLIKTRGQQVTLRCSPISGHKSVSWYQQVLGQGPQFIFQYYEKEERGRGNFPDRFSARQFPNYSSELNVNALLLGDSALYLCASSSRDRVYNEQFFGPGTRLTVL.

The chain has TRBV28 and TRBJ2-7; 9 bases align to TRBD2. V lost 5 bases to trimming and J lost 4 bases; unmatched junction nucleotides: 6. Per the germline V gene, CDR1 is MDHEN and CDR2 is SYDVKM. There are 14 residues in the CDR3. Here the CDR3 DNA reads TGTGCCAGCAGTGTCGGGACTAGCAGGTACGAGCAGTACTTC. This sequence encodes CASSVGTSRYEQYF.